One T cell receptor (beta chain) is described in this entry. This specimen belongs to a study of T cell clones after liver transplantation. Profiled with immunoSEQ multiplex PCR; TCRdb holds only in-frame clones, not every one. This sample has roughly 100,000 clones; more than 75% occur once, and the top ten carry about 1%. J lost 3 bases, V lost 8 bases, and 9 bases had no gene match. The CDR3 length is 17 residues. The germline gives CDR1 LNHDA, CDR2 SQIVND (reference sequence). The receptor comes from a human donor who received a liver transplant. The source was CD4+ T cells from blood, collected before liver transplant. The chain combines TRBV19 with TRBJ2-2, with TRBD2 identical over 13 bases. CDR3 region: CASLRMGLAGYTGELFF. CDR3 DNA sequence: TGTGCCAGTCTCCGGATGGGACTAGCGGGGTACACCGGGGAGCTGTTTTTT.